The 16 T cell receptor beta chains reported below all come from one sample, sequenced in a study of OX40 agonist ivuxolimab in advanced cancers. Assay used: immunoSEQ multiplex PCR; TCRdb lists only in-frame clones, some missing. The sample lists about 77,000 clones, 85% to 90% occurring once. The sample in question was CD4+ or CD8+ T cells sorted from blood, obtained in a trial of the OX40 agonist ivuxolimab. The receptors come from an adult with an advanced solid tumor such as melanoma, head and neck, liver or kidney cancer.

This clone was detected once. The chain recombines TRBV7-2 with TRBJ1-2; D not resolved. The ends were cut back, 2 bases at V and 4 bases at J, with 8 bases in the middle. The germline CDR1 and CDR2 sequences are SGHTA and FQGNSA. The CDR3 length is 13 residues. The DNA for the CDR3 is TGTGCCAGCAGCTTACCGGGAATCTATGGCTACACCTTC. It yields the protein CASSLPGIYGYTF.

The gene calls are TRBV25-1 and TRBJ1-3, with D unresolved. This CDR3 contains 12 residues. V lost 4 bases and J lost 4, with 5 bases in between. Germline V gene data show CDR1 as MGHDK and CDR2 as SYGVNS. CDR3 residues: CASSGRGNTIYF. CDR3 bases: TGTGCCAGCAGTGGCCGGGGAAACACCATATATTTT.

V gene TRBV7-2 combines with J gene TRBJ2-1; D might be TRBD1 (5 bases). Germline V gene lookup returns CDR1 SGHTA and CDR2 FQGNSA. The CDR3 spans 12 residues. V was pared by 5 bases and J by 9 bases, with 11 bases between. The CDR3 DNA reads TGTGCCAGCAGCAGGGGTGACTTTGAGCAGTTCTTC. Translation gives CASSRGDFEQFF.

This clone was observed a single time. The gene calls are TRBV19 and TRBJ2-1; D is perhaps TRBD1 or TRBD2 (5 bases each). Trimming removed 6 bases from V and 7 bases from J, with 13 bases in between. From germline, CDR1 is LNHDA and CDR2 SQIVND (reference sequence). The CDR3 is made up of 13 amino acids. CDR3 region: CASRVRGTNEQFF. The DNA for the CDR3 is TGTGCCAGTAGGGTCCGGGGCACGAATGAGCAGTTCTTC.

The CDR3 region has the DNA TGTGCCAGCAGCCGTCTCGAGGGGGGTAGCTCCTACGAGCAGTACTTC. Translated: CASSRLEGGSSYEQYF. The chain carries TRBV7-8 and TRBJ2-7; D might be TRBD1 or TRBD2, each matching 6 bases. The CDR3 is 16 residues long. The germline V gene has CDR1 SGHVS and CDR2 FQNEAQ. V lost 5 bases and J lost 0, with 17 bases in between.

The chain combines TRBV7-9 with TRBJ2-3, with 10 bases aligning to TRBD1. V shed 1 base and J 3 bases; nucleotides not matched to a gene: 4. This CDR3 region has 16 residues. From germline, CDR1 is SEHNR and CDR2 FQNEAQ (reference sequence). CDR3 in DNA: TGTGCCAGCAGCTTAGGCGACAGGGGGCAGACAGATACGCAGTATTTT. Translation: CASSLGDRGQTDTQYF.

The chain links TRBV5-5 to TRBJ1-4; D is unclear. The CDR3 loop spans 14 amino acids. Trimming removed 0 bases at V and 8 bases at J, with 11 bases between. The V gene's germline CDR1 is SGHKS and CDR2 YYEKEE (reference sequence). The DNA of the CDR3 is TGTGCCAGCAGCTTGGGATTTAGTGACGAAAAACTGTTTTTT. Residues: CASSLGFSDEKLFF.

The chain's CDR3 is CASSLAGGKDQPQHF. As DNA, the CDR3 is TGTGCCAGCAGCTTGGCAGGGGGGAAGGATCAGCCCCAGCATTTT. This sequence joins TRBV7-2 and TRBJ1-5; 7 bases map to TRBD1. Germline V CDR1 and CDR2: SGHTA, FQGNSA. The CDR3 spans 15 residues. V trimming: 3 bases; J trimming: 5 bases; junction bases outside the gene matches: 7.

This clone turned up a few times. The chain is built from TRBV4-3 and TRBJ1-2; D gene ambiguous. V was cut by 1 base and J by 2 bases, with 2 bases left in between. Germline V gene sequence: CDR1 LGHNA, CDR2 YSLEER. The CDR3 is 12 amino acids. CDR3 DNA: TGCGCCAGCAGCCAAGGAAACTATGGCTACACCTTC. This gives the protein CASSQGNYGYTF.

This clone occurred a few times. The chain has TRBV14 and TRBJ2-7, with a tentative D call TRBD2 (5 bases). Per the germline V gene, CDR1 is SGHDN and CDR2 is FVKESK. Trimming removed 0 bases from V and 0 bases from J, with 15 bases in between. This CDR3 has 17 amino acids. The CDR3, as DNA: TGTGCCAGCAGCCAAGATTTATCACCGGGATACTCCTACGAGCAGTACTTC. Its translation: CASSQDLSPGYSYEQYF.

About this clone itself: Other DNA sequences in this sample translate to the same CDR3. As DNA, the CDR3 is TGTGCCAGCAGTTACTCGGGACAGAGCAATCAGCCCCAGCATTTT. This translates into CASSYSGQSNQPQHF. V and J are TRBV6-5 and TRBJ1-5; TRBD1 matches 7 bases. CDR3 size: 15 residues. Trimming removed 0 bases from V and 1 base from J; junction bases left unmatched: 0. The V gene's germline CDR1 is MNHEY and CDR2 SVGAGI.

V and J are TRBV5-1 and TRBJ1-2, with D possibly TRBD1 on 6 matching bases. There are 14 residues in the CDR3. V lost 6 bases to trimming and J lost 4 bases, with 16 bases between them. In germline, CDR1 is SGHRS, CDR2 YFSETQ. CDR3 residues: CASKTGSSGYGYTF. CDR3 coding DNA: TGCGCCAGCAAAACAGGGTCAAGTGGCTATGGCTACACCTTC.

V usage is TRBV6-5 and J usage is TRBJ1-4; D is possibly TRBD1 (5 bases). Between the trimmed V and J ends, which lost 2 bases and 1 base, there was a span of 11 bases. The length of the CDR3 is 16 residues. CDR1 and CDR2 (germline): MNHEY, SVGAGI. The CDR3 sequence is CASSYSREGTNEKLFF. The CDR3 DNA reads TGTGCCAGCAGTTACAGCAGGGAAGGAACTAATGAAAAACTGTTTTTT.

Concerning this clone itself: Within the sample, other DNA sequences also encode this same CDR3. The chain has TRBV5-1 and TRBJ2-3; no firm D call. The CDR3 is made up of 12 amino acids. Germline V gene sequence: CDR1 SGHRS, CDR2 YFSETQ. Trimming pared 2 bases from V and 0 bases from J, leaving 1 base between. DNA for the CDR3: TGCGCCAGCAGCTTCAGCACAGATACGCAGTATTTT. Translating gives CASSFSTDTQYF.

The chain combines TRBV4-3 with TRBJ1-6; D may be TRBD1 (6 bases). Germline V gives CDR1 LGHNA, CDR2 YSLEER. This CDR3 has 16 amino acids. V shed 0 bases and J shed 9 bases, with 15 bases lying between them. CDR3 sequence (DNA): TGCGCCAGCAGCCAAGATCTGGGGGGCACGCGTTCACCCCTCCACTTT. It translates to CASSQDLGGTRSPLHF.

The V and J genes are TRBV18 and TRBJ1-1; D is unresolved. Trimming removed 3 bases from V and 4 bases from J, with 12 bases in between. The CDR3 has 14 amino acids. Germline V gene lookup returns CDR1 KGHSH and CDR2 LQKENI. In DNA, the CDR3 is TGTGCCAGCTCACCTTCCGGGAGGAGCACTGAAGCTTTCTTT. Translated, it gives CASSPSGRSTEAFF.